What follows describes a single T cell receptor beta chain. From blood CD8+ and CD4+ T cells, TCR beta sequences were generated. It was negative isolation that provided the CD8+ and CD4+ T cells, whereas TEMRA cells were enriched by FACS. The CDR3 totals 17 residues. Trimming cost V 5 bases and J 2 bases, with 21 bases left between them. Germline lookup yields CDR1 SGHVS and CDR2 FQNEAQ. Reverse transcription of roughly 0.45 to 1 ug RNA used random hexamers. With immunoSEQ multiplex PCR, TCR beta CDR3 was amplified across 54 Vbeta and 13 Jbeta. TCRdb analysed the immunoSEQ multiplex PCR reads with MiXCR anew, one entry per CDR3 protein. The table has approximately 75,000 distinct CDR3 sequences, 95% seen once. The sample belongs to a study of CD8 T cells in Susac syndrome.

The chain employs TRBV7-8 and TRBJ2-5; D gene unclear. Source material: CD8+ T cells from PBMCs. The receptor's source is a human donor in good health. CDR3 protein: CASSLPDVVSIQETQYF. CDR3 nucleotides: TGTGCCAGCAGCCTACCTGATGTTGTTAGTATACAAGAGACCCAGTACTTC. Complete variable domain (other parts from reference TRBV7-8 and TRBJ2-5): GAGVSQSPRYKVAKRGQDVALRCDPISGHVSLFWYQQALGQGPEFLTYFQNEAQLDKSGLPSDRFFAERPEGSVSTLKIQRTQQEDSAVYLCASSLPDVVSIQETQYFGPGTRLLVL.